These 26 T cell receptor beta chains came from one sample sequenced in a study of long-term antiretroviral therapy in people with HIV. Version v3.0 of the immunoSEQ assay ran at survey level. TCRdb keeps only in-frame clones here, not all; method: immunoSEQ multiplex PCR. The sample contains tens of thousands of clones, more than 75% of which appear only once. This specimen consisted of unsorted PBMCs, obtained 2.7 to 2.9 years before starting antiretroviral therapy. The source of these receptors is a woman between 25 and 40 years old with HIV.

The CDR3 reads CASSLIAGRQETQYF. The CDR3 nucleotides are TGTGCCAGCAGCTTAATCGCCGGGAGACAAGAGACCCAGTACTTC. The chain couples TRBV7-2 to TRBJ2-5; TRBD2 is a possible D gene (6 bases). Per germline, CDR1 SGHTA and CDR2 FQGNSA. Trimming pared 2 bases from V and 2 bases from J, leaving 12 bases between. The CDR3 length is 15 residues.

This clone showed up just once. This chain uses TRBV18 with TRBJ1-5, with 7 bases matching TRBD1. The germline gives CDR1 KGHSH, CDR2 LQKENI. Unmatched junction bases numbered 5, after V lost 4 bases and J lost 5 bases. The CDR3 spans 14 residues. In DNA, the CDR3 is TGTGCCAGCTCACGGACGGGACAGCATCAGCCCCAGCATTTT. Protein sequence: CASSRTGQHQPQHF.

V usage is TRBV6-1 and J usage is TRBJ1-5, with D possibly matching TRBD1 (5 bases). This CDR3 is 15 amino acids long. Germline lookup yields CDR1 MNHNS and CDR2 SASEGT. The ends were cut back, 2 bases at V and 2 bases at J, with 10 bases in the middle. The chain's CDR3 is CASSEQGLGNQPQHF. The CDR3 DNA follows: TGTGCCAGCAGTGAACAGGGCTTGGGCAATCAGCCCCAGCATTTT.

The chain has TRBV6-5 and TRBJ1-6; D unclear. V shed 5 bases and J shed 10 bases, with 15 bases lying between them. CDR1 and CDR2 (germline): MNHEY, SVGAGI. The CDR3 runs to 14 residues. CDR3 nucleotides: TGTGCCAGCAGTAGTTGGCCTCCGGGGTCACCCCTCCACTTT. It translates to CASSSWPPGSPLHF.

This chain's CDR3 is CAISDRGEGYTF. CDR3 DNA sequence: TGTGCCATCAGTGACAGGGGGGAGGGCTACACCTTC. The chain links TRBV10-3 to TRBJ1-2; 7 bases map to TRBD1. Trimming cost V 3 bases and J 8 bases; bases outside gene matches: 3. CDR1 ENHRY and CDR2 SYGVKD come from the germline V gene. CDR3 length: 12 residues.

V gene TRBV6-7 combines with J gene TRBJ2-7; D uncertain. TRBV6-7 is an open reading frame, and its role is uncertain. This CDR3 region has 15 residues. Trimming left V 8 bases short and J 2 bases short, with 19 bases between. In nucleotides, the CDR3 is TGTGCCAGCCGCTTCCCGAGGACGCAGGCCTACGAGCAGTACGTC. This translates into CASRFPRTQAYEQYV.

The chain combines TRBV30 with TRBJ1-3; 8 bases align to TRBD1. The CDR3 is 14 amino acids. Germline V CDR1 and CDR2: GTSNPN, SVGIG (reference sequence). The V segment lost 5 bases and the J segment 3 bases; nucleotides outside the gene matches: 6. The CDR3 DNA reads as TGTGCCTGGTCTACTGGACAGGGTGGAAACACCATATATTTT. It specifies CAWSTGQGGNTIYF.

This chain joins TRBV7-6 and TRBJ1-1; unclear D gene. In germline, CDR1 is SGHVS, CDR2 FNYEAQ. The CDR3 is made up of 14 amino acids. The V gene lost 5 bases and the J gene lost 3 bases, with 13 bases spanning the gap. The CDR3, as DNA: TGTGCCAGCAGCCCTGGCATTGGGTACACTGAAGCTTTCTTT. Translating it yields CASSPGIGYTEAFF.

The chain joins TRBV5-6 to TRBJ1-4, with TRBD1 as a possible D gene (5 bases). CDR1 is SGHDT, CDR2 YYEEEE, per germline. Trimming stripped 4 bases from V and 4 bases from J, with 11 bases between. This CDR3 contains 14 residues. CDR3 sequence: CASSRRQLNEKLFF. The DNA for the CDR3 is TGTGCCAGCAGCAGAAGACAGCTTAATGAAAAACTGTTTTTT.

This clone came up once. This chain links TRBV2 with TRBJ1-4, with D maybe TRBD1 (5 bases). The V end lost 1 base, the J end lost 10 bases, and 16 bases lay between the germline ends. In germline, CDR1 is SNHLY, CDR2 FYNNEI. This CDR3 has 15 residues. The DNA of the CDR3 is TGTGCCAGCAGTGAAGGGATGGGACTCCCTAGAAAACTGTTTTTT. Amino acids: CASSEGMGLPRKLFF.

The chain carries TRBV4-1 and TRBJ1-5, with 7 bases lining up with TRBD1. With 4 bases clipped from V and 2 bases from J, the junction kept 5 bases outside the gene matches. The CDR3 is 15 amino acids. Germline CDR1 MGHRA, CDR2 YSYEKL. The CDR3 nucleotides are TGCGCCAGCAGCCCCACCGGGACAGGCAATCAGCCCCAGCATTTT. It encodes CASSPTGTGNQPQHF.

The J gene is TRBJ2-1, the V gene TRBV5-1; D unclear. With 3 bases removed from V and 6 bases from J, the gap between germline ends came to 16 bases. Germline V gene data show CDR1 as SGHRS and CDR2 as YFSETQ. This CDR3 is built from 15 residues. CDR3 DNA: TGCGCCAGCAGCTCTCCATTTTCCGACCGCAATGAGCAGTTCTTC. Its protein is CASSSPFSDRNEQFF.

CDR3 in amino acids: CASSLRREDEKLFF. The CDR3 DNA reads TGTGCCAGCAGCTTAAGGAGGGAAGACGAAAAACTGTTTTTT. The chain recombines TRBV7-9 with TRBJ1-4; D is unresolved. Germline CDR1 reads SEHNR; CDR2 reads FQNEAQ (reference sequence). The CDR3 extends over 14 amino acids. Trimming stripped 2 bases from V and 8 bases from J, with 12 bases between.

The chain is built from TRBV4-1 and TRBJ1-1; D is ambiguous. Germline CDR1 reads MGHRA; CDR2 reads YSYEKL. The CDR3 is 15 amino acids. Trimming took 3 bases from V and 0 from J, leaving 11 bases between them. The CDR3 DNA follows: TGCGCCAGCAGCCATATCGAGTTAATGAACACTGAAGCTTTCTTT. Amino acids: CASSHIELMNTEAFF.

J is TRBJ1-1 and V is TRBV19; D is possibly TRBD1 (5 bases). V shed 7 bases and J shed 4 bases, with 10 bases lying between them. Germline V gives CDR1 LNHDA, CDR2 SQIVND (reference sequence). This CDR3 region has 12 residues. The CDR3 protein is CASNGRATEAFF. The CDR3 DNA sequence: TGTGCCAGTAACGGCAGGGCCACTGAAGCTTTCTTT.

V usage is TRBV12-5 and J usage is TRBJ1-1; 7 positions agree with TRBD1. Germline V CDR1 and CDR2: LGHNT, FRNRAP. Losses at the gene ends were 1 base for V and 6 bases for J; bases not matched to a gene: 8. CDR3 length equals 15 residues. The CDR3 loop is CASGLDTGASPEAFF. The DNA for the CDR3 is TGTGCTAGTGGTTTGGATACAGGGGCGAGTCCTGAAGCTTTCTTT.

The chain joins TRBV5-4 to TRBJ2-5; 8 bases are a match to TRBD1. This CDR3 is 15 amino acids long. V lost 2 bases and J lost 5; bases outside the gene matches: 8. Germline V CDR1 and CDR2: SGHNT, YYREEE (reference sequence). As DNA, the CDR3 is TGTGCCAGCAGCTTTCGAGGACAGGGTCTCGAGACCCAGTACTTC. Its protein product is CASSFRGQGLETQYF.

The J gene is TRBJ2-6, the V gene TRBV19; a possible D gene is TRBD2 (5 bases). CDR3 size: 17 residues. CDR1 and CDR2 from the germline V gene are LNHDA and SQIVND (reference sequence). Trimming cost V 0 bases and J 0 bases, with 9 bases left between them. The CDR3 sequence is CASSIDGVFSGANVLTF. The CDR3 DNA sequence: TGTGCCAGTAGTATAGACGGGGTTTTCTCTGGGGCCAACGTCCTGACTTTC.

The J gene is TRBJ2-5, the V gene TRBV19; a weak D match, TRBD2 (6 bases). In germline, CDR1 is LNHDA, CDR2 SQIVND (reference sequence). This CDR3 is built from 14 residues. Trimming stripped 6 bases from V and 1 base from J, with 12 bases between. The chain's CDR3 is CASSRRGSQETQYF. The CDR3 DNA sequence: TGTGCCAGTAGCAGACGGGGGAGCCAAGAGACCCAGTACTTC.

This chain connects TRBV30 to TRBJ2-5; the D gene is possibly TRBD1 (5 bases). The V and J ends lost 5 bases and 5 bases respectively, with 9 bases between them. The CDR3 spans 11 residues. Germline loops: CDR1 GTSNPN, CDR2 SVGIG (reference sequence). The CDR3: CAWAAGETQYF. The CDR3 nucleotides read TGTGCCTGGGCAGCAGGGGAGACCCAGTACTTC.

The chain couples TRBV25-1 to TRBJ1-6, with TRBD1 matching 8 bases. Per the germline V gene, CDR1 is MGHDK and CDR2 is SYGVNS. The CDR3 sequence is 16 residues long. With 1 base clipped from V and 6 bases from J, the junction kept 5 bases outside the gene matches. CDR3 bases: TGTGCCAGCAGTGAATCTACGACAGGGGCTAATTCACCCCTCCACTTT. Its protein product is CASSESTTGANSPLHF.

Details on this clone: At the DNA level, this CDR3 is encoded by other sequences in the same sample as well. This sequence joins TRBV18 and TRBJ2-5; D gene uncertain. Germline V gene data show CDR1 as KGHSH and CDR2 as LQKENI. The CDR3 is made up of 12 amino acids. V was shortened by 0 bases and J by 4 bases, with 3 bases between the two germline ends. The CDR3 region is CASSPPGETQYF. Here the CDR3 DNA reads TGTGCCAGCTCACCACCGGGAGAGACCCAGTACTTC.

The table lists this clone with a few counts. The J gene is TRBJ2-3, the V gene TRBV19; 7 nucleotides align to TRBD2. Germline values: CDR1 LNHDA, CDR2 SQIVND (reference sequence). Trimming at V came to 7 bases and at J to 4 bases, leaving 8 bases not matched to a gene. The CDR3 has 14 amino acids. CDR3 sequence: CASTPAGRADTQYF. The DNA of the CDR3 is TGTGCCAGTACTCCGGCAGGGAGGGCAGATACGCAGTATTTT.

V and J are TRBV9 and TRBJ2-3; 12 nucleotides match TRBD2. The CDR3 has 20 amino acids. Trimming at V came to 4 bases and at J to 2 bases, leaving 17 bases not matched to a gene. CDR1 SGDLS and CDR2 YYNGEE come from the germline V gene. The CDR3 here is CASSSTTSGGDHSPTDTQYF. DNA of the CDR3: TGTGCCAGCAGCTCAACGACTAGCGGGGGCGACCACTCCCCCACAGATACGCAGTATTTT.

This rearrangement joins TRBV19 to TRBJ2-2, with a possible D match to TRBD2 (5 bases). CDR1 is LNHDA, CDR2 SQIVND, per germline (reference sequence). The CDR3 covers 13 residues. Deletions cut 6 bases from V and 1 base from J, with 6 bases between. The CDR3: CASRGRNTGELFF. CDR3 bases: TGTGCCAGTAGGGGGAGGAACACCGGGGAGCTGTTTTTT.

This chain links TRBV4-2 with TRBJ1-2, with 10 positions matching TRBD1. Germline V gene sequence: CDR1 LGHNA, CDR2 YNFKEQ. The CDR3 length is 16 residues. With 0 bases clipped from V and 2 bases from J, the junction kept 3 bases outside the gene matches. This CDR3 reads CASSQESGQGNYGYTF. DNA for the CDR3: TGTGCCAGCAGCCAAGAGTCGGGACAGGGGAACTATGGCTACACCTTC.